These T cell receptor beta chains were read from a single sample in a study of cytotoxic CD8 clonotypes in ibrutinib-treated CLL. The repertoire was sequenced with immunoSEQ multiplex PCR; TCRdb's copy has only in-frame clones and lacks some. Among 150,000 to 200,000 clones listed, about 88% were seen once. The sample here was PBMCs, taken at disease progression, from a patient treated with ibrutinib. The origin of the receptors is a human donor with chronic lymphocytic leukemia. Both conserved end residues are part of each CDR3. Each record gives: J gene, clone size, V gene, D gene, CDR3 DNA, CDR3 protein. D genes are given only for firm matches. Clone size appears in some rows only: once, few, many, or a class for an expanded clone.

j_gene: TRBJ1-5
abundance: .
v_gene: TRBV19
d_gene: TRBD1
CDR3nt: TGTGCCAGTAGTACGACAGGGGAGAATCAGCCCCAGCATTTT
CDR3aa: CASSTTGENQPQHF

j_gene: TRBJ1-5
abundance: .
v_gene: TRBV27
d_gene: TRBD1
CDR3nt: TGTGCCAGCAGTTATGGGACAGAGCACAATCAGCCCCAGCATTTT
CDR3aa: CASSYGTEHNQPQHF

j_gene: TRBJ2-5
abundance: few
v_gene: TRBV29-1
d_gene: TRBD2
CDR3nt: TGCAGCGTTGGGGAGGGCTATAAAGAGACCCAGTACTTC
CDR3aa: CSVGEGYKETQYF

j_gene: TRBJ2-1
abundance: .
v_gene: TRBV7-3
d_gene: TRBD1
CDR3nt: TGTGCCAGCAGCTTAACCCCGACAGGGGCCTACAATGAGCAGTTCTTC
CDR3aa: CASSLTPTGAYNEQFF

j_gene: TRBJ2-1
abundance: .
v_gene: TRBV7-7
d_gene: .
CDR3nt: TGTGCCAGCAGCCCCTCCCGCCTGAGCGGACACAATGAGCAGTTCTTC
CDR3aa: CASSPSRLSGHNEQFF

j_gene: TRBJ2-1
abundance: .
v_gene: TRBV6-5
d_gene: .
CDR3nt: TGTGCCAGCAGGGACTGGGAAAGCGCCTACAATGAGCAGTTCTTC
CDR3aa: CASRDWESAYNEQFF

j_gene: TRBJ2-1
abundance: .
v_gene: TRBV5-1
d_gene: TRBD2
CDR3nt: TGCGCCAGCAGCTTCCAGCCGGCGGGAGGGCCTAATGAGCAGTTCTTC
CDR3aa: CASSFQPAGGPNEQFF

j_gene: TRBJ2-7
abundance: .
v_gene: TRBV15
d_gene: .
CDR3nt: TGTGCCACCAGCCCCCTCCCCTCCTACGAGCAGTACTTC
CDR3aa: CATSPLPSYEQYF

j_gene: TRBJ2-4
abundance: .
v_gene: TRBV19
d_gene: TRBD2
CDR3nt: TGTGCCAGTAAGACAGGGACTAGCGGGAGATCCAAAAACATTCAGTACTTC
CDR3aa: CASKTGTSGRSKNIQYF

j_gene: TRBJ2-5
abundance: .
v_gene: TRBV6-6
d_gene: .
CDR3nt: TGTGCCAGCAGACCCCCAGGAGGAGCGAGAGAGACCCAGTACTTC
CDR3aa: CASRPPGGARETQYF

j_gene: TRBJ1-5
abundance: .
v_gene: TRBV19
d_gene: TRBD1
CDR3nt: TGTGCCAGTAGTCCTCGACAGGGGAATTATCAGCCCCAGCATTTT
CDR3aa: CASSPRQGNYQPQHF

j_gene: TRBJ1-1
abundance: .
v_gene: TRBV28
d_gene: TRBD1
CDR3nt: TGTGCCAGCAGTCCGCCCTTCGGACAGGGATGGACTGAAGCTTTCTTT
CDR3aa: CASSPPFGQGWTEAFF

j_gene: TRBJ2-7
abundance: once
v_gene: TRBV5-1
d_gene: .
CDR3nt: TGCGCCAGCAGCTTGGAGTCGCCTCCCGGGAACGAGCAGTACTTC
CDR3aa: CASSLESPPGNEQYF

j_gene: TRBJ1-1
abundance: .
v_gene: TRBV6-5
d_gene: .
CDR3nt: TGTGCCAGCAGTACCCTGAACACTGAAGCTTTCTTT
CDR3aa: CASSTLNTEAFF

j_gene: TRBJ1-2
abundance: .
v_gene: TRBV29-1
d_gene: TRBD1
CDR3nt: TGCAGCGTTGAATTGACAGGGGAGGGCTATGGCTACACCTTC
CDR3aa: CSVELTGEGYGYTF

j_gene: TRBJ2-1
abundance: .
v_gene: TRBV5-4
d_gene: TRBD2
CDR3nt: TGTGCCAGCAGCTTGAAGTTTGGGAGGGGATCTGATGAGCAGTTCTTC
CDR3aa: CASSLKFGRGSDEQFF

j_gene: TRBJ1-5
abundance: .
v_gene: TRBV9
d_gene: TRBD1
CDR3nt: TGTGCCAGCAGTGCCGGGACAGGTAGCAATCAGCCCCAGCATTTT
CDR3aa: CASSAGTGSNQPQHF

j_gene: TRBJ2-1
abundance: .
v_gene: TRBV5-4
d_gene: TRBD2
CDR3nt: TGTGCCAGCAGCTTGGATTGGGCGGGAGATAATAATGAGCAGTTCTTC
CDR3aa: CASSLDWAGDNNEQFF

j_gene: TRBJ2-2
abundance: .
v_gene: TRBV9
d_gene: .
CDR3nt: TGTGCCAGCAGCGTGTCCAGATTCGAGAACACCGGGGAGCTGTTTTTT
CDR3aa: CASSVSRFENTGELFF

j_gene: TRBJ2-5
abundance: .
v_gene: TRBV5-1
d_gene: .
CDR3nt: TGCGCCAGCAGCTTGGGGTCAGGGGTAGAGACCCAGTACTTC
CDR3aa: CASSLGSGVETQYF

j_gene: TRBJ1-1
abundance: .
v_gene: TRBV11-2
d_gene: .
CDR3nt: TGTGCCAGCAGCTTAGGGAGGGGCCTAGGAACGAACACTGAAGCTTTCTTT
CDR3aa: CASSLGRGLGTNTEAFF

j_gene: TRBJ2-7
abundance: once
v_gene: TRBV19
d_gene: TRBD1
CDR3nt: TGTGCCAGTACCCAGGGGGCAGGCCCCTACGAGCAGTACTTC
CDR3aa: CASTQGAGPYEQYF

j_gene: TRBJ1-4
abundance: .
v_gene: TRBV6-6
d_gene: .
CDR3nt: TGTGCCAGCAGTTACTTAGGGCAGGGAAATGAAAAACTGTTTTTT
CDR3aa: CASSYLGQGNEKLFF

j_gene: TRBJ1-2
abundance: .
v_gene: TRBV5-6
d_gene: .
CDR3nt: TGTGCCAGCAGCCCACCGGGACAAATCATAACTAACTATGGCTACACCTTC
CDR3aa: CASSPPGQIITNYGYTF

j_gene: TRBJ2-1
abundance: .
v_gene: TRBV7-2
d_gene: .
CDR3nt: TGTGCCAGCAGCTTAGGACTACAAAACAATGAGCAGTTCTTC
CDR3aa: CASSLGLQNNEQFF

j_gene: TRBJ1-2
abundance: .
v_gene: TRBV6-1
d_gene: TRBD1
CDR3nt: TGTGCCAGCGGCGACAGGGCTTACTATGGCTACACCTTC
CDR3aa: CASGDRAYYGYTF

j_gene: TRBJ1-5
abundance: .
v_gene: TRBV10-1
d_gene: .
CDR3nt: TGCGCCAGCAGTGAGTTGTCGGAAGATGGCAATCAGCCCCAGCATTTT
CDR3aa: CASSELSEDGNQPQHF

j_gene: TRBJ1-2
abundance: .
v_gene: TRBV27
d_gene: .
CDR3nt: TGTGCCAGCACCCCCAACATGGGAGGGGGCTATGGCTACACCTTC
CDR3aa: CASTPNMGGGYGYTF

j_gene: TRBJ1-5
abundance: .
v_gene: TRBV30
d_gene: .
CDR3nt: TGTGCCTGGAGTAAGACAGAAAATCAGCCCCAGCATTTT
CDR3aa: CAWSKTENQPQHF

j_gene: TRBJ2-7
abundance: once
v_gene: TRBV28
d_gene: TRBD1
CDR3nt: TGTGCCAGCAGTTTCGCGGGACAGGGGCCCACCGAGCAGTACTTC
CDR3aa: CASSFAGQGPTEQYF

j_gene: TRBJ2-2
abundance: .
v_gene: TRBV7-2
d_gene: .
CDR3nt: TGTGCCAGCAGCCCCCTCCGGACCGGGGAGCTGTTTTTT
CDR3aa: CASSPLRTGELFF

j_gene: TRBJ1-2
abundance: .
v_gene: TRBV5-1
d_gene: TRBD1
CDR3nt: TGCGCCAGCAGCCCGGGGAGCGGACAGGGGGGCTACACCTTC
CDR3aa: CASSPGSGQGGYTF

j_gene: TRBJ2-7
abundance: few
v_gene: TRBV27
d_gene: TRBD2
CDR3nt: TGTGCCAGCAGTTTTACCCTAGCGGAGGTCTCTTTCGAGCAGTACTTC
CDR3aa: CASSFTLAEVSFEQYF

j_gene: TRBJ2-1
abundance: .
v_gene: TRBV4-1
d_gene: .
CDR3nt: TGCGCCAGCAGCCAAGTAATTCGACAGAACAATGAGCAGTTCTTC
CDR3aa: CASSQVIRQNNEQFF

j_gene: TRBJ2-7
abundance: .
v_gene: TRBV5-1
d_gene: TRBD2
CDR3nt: TGCGCCAGCAGCTTGGCCGTCGCTAGCGGGAGGTCTGCCTACGAGCAGTACTTC
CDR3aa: CASSLAVASGRSAYEQYF